This TCR beta chain stems from a study of cytomegalovirus exposure and HLA in healthy donors. Study-level findings and limits: Follow-up analysis later connected one missense variant in DCLRE1C with trimming of TCR beta V- and J-genes.

The CDR3 has 12 amino acids. Germline V gene data show CDR1 as MDHEN and CDR2 as SYDVKM. Trimming pared 5 bases from V and 0 bases from J, leaving 3 bases between. The PCR employed 60 Vbeta primers together with 13 Jbeta primers. Sequencing was performed with immunoSEQ multiplex PCR; in TCRdb, only in-frame clones are kept and a portion is missing. Seen in this sample are some 110,000 clones; the ten most common clones hold under 3.5%. Concerning this clone itself: Its antigen is unidentified.

The TCR comes from a man aged 30-40 years in good health and CMV-seronegative. V is TRBV28 and J is TRBJ2-3; D is uncertain. The material sequenced was PBMCs. The CDR3 loop is CASSLSTDTQYF. In nucleotides, the CDR3 is TGTGCCAGCAGTCTAAGCACAGATACGCAGTATTTT.